What follows are 10 T cell receptor beta chains derived from one specimen sequenced in a study of blood T cell repertoires in COVID-19. Method: immunoSEQ multiplex PCR; TCRdb's copy keeps in-frame clones and lacks some. Counted here are about 140,000 clones, 87% occurring once; the ten biggest clones make up approximately 0.98%. Source material: peripheral blood. These receptors came from a woman aged 45-59 years with acute or convalescent COVID-19.

The rearrangement joins TRBV25-1 to TRBJ2-7, with 9 nucleotides matching TRBD1. J was trimmed by 5 bases and V by 1 base; bases with no gene match: 15. The CDR3 is made up of 18 amino acids. Germline CDR1 is MGHDK and CDR2 is SYGVNS. This chain's CDR3 is CASSEFKATGTGSHEQYF. CDR3 coding DNA: TGTGCCAGCAGTGAATTCAAGGCTACCGGGACAGGGAGCCACGAGCAGTACTTC.

This chain links TRBV3-1 (or the pseudogene TRBV3-2) with TRBJ2-1; 13 nucleotides match TRBD2. The germline CDR1 and CDR2 sequences are LGHDT and YNNKEL (reference sequence). The CDR3 totals 16 residues. V was pared by 4 bases and J by 10 bases, with 10 bases of the junction left unmatched. CDR3 in amino acids: CASSRGTSGTAGEQFF. The CDR3 nucleotides are TGTGCCAGCAGCCGCGGGACTAGCGGGACGGCAGGCGAGCAGTTCTTC.

This chain uses TRBV28 with TRBJ2-1; D is unclear. V lost 2 bases, J lost 4 bases, and 12 bases lay in between. This CDR3 has 15 residues. Germline assignment: CDR1 MDHEN and CDR2 SYDVKM. CDR3 region: CASSLLVDLYNEQFF. The CDR3 nucleotides read TGTGCCAGCAGTTTACTAGTCGACCTATACAATGAGCAGTTCTTC. The full variable domain, rest sourced from reference TRBV28 and TRBJ2-1, is DVKVTQSSRYLVKRTGEKVFLECVQDMDHENMFWYRQDPGLGLRLIYFSYDVKMKEKGDIPEGYSVSREKKERFSLILESASTNQTSMYLCASSLLVDLYNEQFFGPGTRLTVL.

J is TRBJ1-6 and V is TRBV4-1; no clear D gene. The CDR3 extends over 15 amino acids. Germline V gene lookup returns CDR1 MGHRA and CDR2 YSYEKL. The V gene lost 0 bases and the J gene lost 5 bases, with 8 bases spanning the gap. The CDR3 spells CASSQDVQHNSPLHF. The CDR3 DNA sequence: TGCGCCAGCAGCCAAGATGTACAGCATAATTCACCCCTCCACTTT.

This chain joins TRBV19 and TRBJ1-5; D perhaps matches TRBD1 (5 bases). Trimming cost V 5 bases and J 7 bases, with 15 bases left between them. CDR3 length: 14 amino acids. Germline values: CDR1 LNHDA, CDR2 SQIVND (reference sequence). In nucleotides, the CDR3 is TGTGCCAGTAGTCAGGGACTCGGCGGGCAGCCCCAGCATTTT. Encoded protein: CASSQGLGGQPQHF.

The sample holds one count of this clone. CDR3 sequence: CASSLTGGIADTQYF. The CDR3 DNA is TGCGCCAGCAGCTTGACAGGGGGGATCGCAGATACGCAGTATTTT. V usage is TRBV5-1 and J usage is TRBJ2-3; 8 nucleotides align to TRBD1. The length of the CDR3 is 15 residues. Trimming at V came to 1 base and at J to 4 bases, leaving 5 bases not matched to a gene. Germline CDR1 is SGHRS and CDR2 is YFSETQ.

The chain links TRBV27 to TRBJ2-5; 7 bases agree with TRBD2. Trimming removed 5 bases from V and 1 base from J; junction bases left unmatched: 7. The CDR3 runs to 15 residues. CDR1 MNHEY and CDR2 SMNVEV come from the germline V gene (reference sequence). The CDR3 protein is CASSLATSFQETQYF. CDR3 DNA sequence: TGTGCCAGCAGTCTCGCGACTAGCTTCCAAGAGACCCAGTACTTC.

V is TRBV9 and J is TRBJ2-1; D call uncertain. Germline V gene lookup returns CDR1 SGDLS and CDR2 YYNGEE. The CDR3 length is 15 residues. V gave up 2 bases and J gave up 2 bases, with 11 bases separating them. The CDR3 nucleotides read TGTGCCAGCAGCGTCACAGCCAGAACCTACAATGAGCAGTTCTTC. It specifies CASSVTARTYNEQFF.

This clone appeared once. Here the CDR3 reads CASSSGVTEAFF. DNA of the CDR3: TGTGCCAGCAGCTCCGGGGTCACTGAAGCTTTCTTT. The V and J genes are TRBV11-2 and TRBJ1-1; no firm D call. This CDR3 comprises 12 residues. V was pared by 4 bases and J by 4 bases, with 7 bases between. Germline CDR1 is SGHAT and CDR2 is FQNNGV. The variable domain in full, completed from reference TRBV11-2 and TRBJ1-1, reads EAGVAQSPRYKIIEKRQSVAFWCNPISGHATLYWYQQILGQGPKLLIQFQNNGVVDDSQLPKDRFSAERLKGVDSTLKIQPAKLEDSAVYLCASSSGVTEAFFGQGTRLTVV.

The V call is TRBV18, the J call TRBJ1-6, with D tentatively TRBD1 (6 bases). Trimming took 2 bases from V and 10 from J, leaving 18 bases between them. CDR1 and CDR2 from the germline V gene are KGHSH and LQKENI. This CDR3 has 16 residues. The CDR3: CASSPWAPGTTSPLHF. CDR3 bases: TGTGCCAGCTCACCATGGGCCCCCGGGACAACCTCACCCCTCCACTTT.